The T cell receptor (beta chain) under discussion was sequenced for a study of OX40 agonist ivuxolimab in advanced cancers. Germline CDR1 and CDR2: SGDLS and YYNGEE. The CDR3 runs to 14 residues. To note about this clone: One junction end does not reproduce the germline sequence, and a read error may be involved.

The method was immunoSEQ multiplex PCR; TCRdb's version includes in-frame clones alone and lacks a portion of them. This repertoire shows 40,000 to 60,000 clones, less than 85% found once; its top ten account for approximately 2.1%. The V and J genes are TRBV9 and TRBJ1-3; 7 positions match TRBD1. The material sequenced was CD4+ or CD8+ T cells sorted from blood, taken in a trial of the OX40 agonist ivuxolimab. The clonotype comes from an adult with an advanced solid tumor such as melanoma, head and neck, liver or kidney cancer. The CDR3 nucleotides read TGTGCCTGCAGCGTAGAGGGGGCTGGGAACACCATATATTTT. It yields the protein CACSVEGAGNTIYF.